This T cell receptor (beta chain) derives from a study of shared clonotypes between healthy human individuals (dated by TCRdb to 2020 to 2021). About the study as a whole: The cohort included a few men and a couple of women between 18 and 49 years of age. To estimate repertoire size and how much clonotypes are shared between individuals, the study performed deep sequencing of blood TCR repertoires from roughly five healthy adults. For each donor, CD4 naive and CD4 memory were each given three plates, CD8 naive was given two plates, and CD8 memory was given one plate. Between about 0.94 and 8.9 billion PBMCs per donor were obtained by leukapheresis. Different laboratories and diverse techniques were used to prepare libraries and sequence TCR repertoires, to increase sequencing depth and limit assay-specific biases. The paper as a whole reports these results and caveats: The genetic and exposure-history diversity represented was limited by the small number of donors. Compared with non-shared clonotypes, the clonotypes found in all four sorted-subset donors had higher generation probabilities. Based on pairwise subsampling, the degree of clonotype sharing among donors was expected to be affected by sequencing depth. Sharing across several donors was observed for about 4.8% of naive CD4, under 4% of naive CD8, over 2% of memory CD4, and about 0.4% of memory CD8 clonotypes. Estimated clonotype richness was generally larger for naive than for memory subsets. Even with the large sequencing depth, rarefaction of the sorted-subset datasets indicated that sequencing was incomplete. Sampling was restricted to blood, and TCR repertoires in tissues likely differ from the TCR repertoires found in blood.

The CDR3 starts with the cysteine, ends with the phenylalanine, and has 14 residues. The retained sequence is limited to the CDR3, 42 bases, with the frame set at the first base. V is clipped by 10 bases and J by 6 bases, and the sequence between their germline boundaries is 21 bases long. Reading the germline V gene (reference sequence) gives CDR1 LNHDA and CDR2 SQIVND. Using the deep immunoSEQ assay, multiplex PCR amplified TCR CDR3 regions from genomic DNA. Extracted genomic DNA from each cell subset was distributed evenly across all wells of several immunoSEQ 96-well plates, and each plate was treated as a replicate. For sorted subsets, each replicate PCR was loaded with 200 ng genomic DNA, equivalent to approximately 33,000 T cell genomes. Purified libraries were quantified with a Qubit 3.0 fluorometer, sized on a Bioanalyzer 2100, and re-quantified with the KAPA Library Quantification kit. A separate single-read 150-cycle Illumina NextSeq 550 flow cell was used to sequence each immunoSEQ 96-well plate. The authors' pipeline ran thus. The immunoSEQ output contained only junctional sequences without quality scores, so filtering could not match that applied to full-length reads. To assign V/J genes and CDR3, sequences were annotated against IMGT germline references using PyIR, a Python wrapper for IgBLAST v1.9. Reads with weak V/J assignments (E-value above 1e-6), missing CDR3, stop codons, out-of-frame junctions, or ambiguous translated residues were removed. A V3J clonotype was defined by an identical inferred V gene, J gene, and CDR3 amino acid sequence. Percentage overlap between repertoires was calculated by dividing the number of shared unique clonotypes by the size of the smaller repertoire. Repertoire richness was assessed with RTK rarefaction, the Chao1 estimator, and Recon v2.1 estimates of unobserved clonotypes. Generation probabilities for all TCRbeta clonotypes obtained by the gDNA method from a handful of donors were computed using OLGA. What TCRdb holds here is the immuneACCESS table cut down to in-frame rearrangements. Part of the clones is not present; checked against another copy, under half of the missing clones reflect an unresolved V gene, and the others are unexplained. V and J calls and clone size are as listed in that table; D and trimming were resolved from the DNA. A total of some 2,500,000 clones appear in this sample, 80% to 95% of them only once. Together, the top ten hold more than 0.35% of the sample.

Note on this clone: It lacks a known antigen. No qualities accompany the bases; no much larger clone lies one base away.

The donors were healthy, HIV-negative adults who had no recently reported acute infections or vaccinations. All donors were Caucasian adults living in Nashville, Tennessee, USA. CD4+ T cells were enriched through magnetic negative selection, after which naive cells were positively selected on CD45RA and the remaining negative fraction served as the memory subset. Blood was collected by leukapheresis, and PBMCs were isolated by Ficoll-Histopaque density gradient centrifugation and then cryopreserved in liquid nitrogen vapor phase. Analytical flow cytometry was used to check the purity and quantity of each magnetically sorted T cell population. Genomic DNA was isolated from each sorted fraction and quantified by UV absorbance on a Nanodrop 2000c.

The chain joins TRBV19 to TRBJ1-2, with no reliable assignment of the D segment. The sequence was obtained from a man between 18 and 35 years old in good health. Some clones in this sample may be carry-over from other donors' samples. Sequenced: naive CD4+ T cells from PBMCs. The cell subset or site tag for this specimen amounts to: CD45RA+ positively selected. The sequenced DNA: TGTGCCACCAAAGAGACACCTAGCAGACATGGCTACACCTTC. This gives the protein CATKETPSRHGYTF. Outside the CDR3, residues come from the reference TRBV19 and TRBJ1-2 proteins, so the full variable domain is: DGGITQSPKYLFRKEGQNVTLSCEQNLNHDAMYWYRQDPGQGLRLIYYSQIVNDFQKGDIAEGYSVSREKKESFPLTVTSAQKNPTAFYLCATKETPSRHGYTFGSGTRLTVV.